This T cell receptor (beta chain) emerged from a study of sequential checkpoint blockade in melanoma. Study-level information: Maintenance nivolumab came after either treatment sequence.

The CDR3 covers 15 residues. V lost 4 bases and J lost 1, with 13 bases in between. In germline, CDR1 is SGDLS, CDR2 YYNGEE. Documented treatment: randomized to nivolumab then ipilimumab (arm A) or the reverse (arm B). This clone was counted a few times. The target antigen is unknown. Findings of the study overall: Clinical benefit was about 30 times likelier when tumor T-cell fraction and clonality increased.

Libraries were prepared by immunoSEQ multiplex PCR; TCRdb keeps only in-frame clonotypes and omits some of them. The sample yields thousands of clones, 20% to 25% seen once. The TCR was taken from a human donor with melanoma. The sample consisted of tumor tissue (inferred from file names), taken from a patient given nivolumab and ipilimumab in sequence. The rearrangement joins TRBV9 to TRBJ2-3; tentative D call: TRBD1 (7 bases). The CDR3 nucleotides read TGTGCCAGCAGCCCCAGGGGGGACGGCACAGATACGCAGTATTTT. Its protein product is CASSPRGDGTDTQYF.